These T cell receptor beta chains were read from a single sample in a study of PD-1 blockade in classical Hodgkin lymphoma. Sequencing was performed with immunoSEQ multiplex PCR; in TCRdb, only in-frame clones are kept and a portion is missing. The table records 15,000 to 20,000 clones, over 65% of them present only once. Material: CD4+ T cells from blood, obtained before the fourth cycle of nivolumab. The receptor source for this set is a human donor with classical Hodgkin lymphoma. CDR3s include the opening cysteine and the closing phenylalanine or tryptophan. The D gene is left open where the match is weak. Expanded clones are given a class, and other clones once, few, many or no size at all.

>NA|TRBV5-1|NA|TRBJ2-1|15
TGCGCCAGCAGCTCCGCAGGAGAGGCTTACAATGAGCAGTTCTTC
CASSSAGEAYNEQFF
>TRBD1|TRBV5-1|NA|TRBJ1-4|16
TGCGCCAGCAGCATCCTGGGACAGCCGGACGCAGGAAAACTGTTTTTT
CASSILGQPDAGKLFF
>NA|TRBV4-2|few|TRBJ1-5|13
TGTGCCAGCAGCAAGGACGGGAATCAGCCCCAGCATTTT
CASSKDGNQPQHF
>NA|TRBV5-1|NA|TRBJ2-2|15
TGCGCCAGCAGCTTGGGGAACTTAAACACCGGGGAGCTGTTTTTT
CASSLGNLNTGELFF
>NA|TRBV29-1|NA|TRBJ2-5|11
TGCAGCGTTCGGAACTTGGAGACCCAGTACTTC
CSVRNLETQYF
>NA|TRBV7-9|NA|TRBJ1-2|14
TGTGCCAGCAGCTTGGGGGGGGACAACTATGGCTACACCTTC
CASSLGGDNYGYTF
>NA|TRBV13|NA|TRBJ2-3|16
TGTGCCAGCAGCTGGAGCGTCAGAGGGGGCACAGATACGCAGTATTTT
CASSWSVRGGTDTQYF
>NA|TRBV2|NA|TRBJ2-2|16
TGTGCCAGCAGTAACAGGGGACTGATTGGTATCGGGGAGCTGTTTTTT
CASSNRGLIGIGELFF
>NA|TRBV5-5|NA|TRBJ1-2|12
TGTGCCAGCAGCTTGGTTAACTATGGCTACACCTTC
CASSLVNYGYTF
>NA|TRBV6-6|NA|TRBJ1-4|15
TGTGCCAGCAGTTACTCGGCAACAACTAATGAAAAACTGTTTTTT
CASSYSATTNEKLFF
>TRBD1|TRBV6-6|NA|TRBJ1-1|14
TGTGCCAGCAGTGGGGGACAGGTGAACACTGAAGCTTTCTTT
CASSGGQVNTEAFF
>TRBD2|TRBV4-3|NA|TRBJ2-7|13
TGCGCCAGCAGCCCTCAGCGGGGAGTAGAGCAGTACTTC
CASSPQRGVEQYF
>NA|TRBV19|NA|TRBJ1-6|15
TGTGCTATAAGGGAAAGCCACTCCTATAATTCACCCCTCCACTTT
CAIRESHSYNSPLHF
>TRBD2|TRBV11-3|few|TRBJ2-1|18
TGTGCCAGCAGCACGACCCCGAGGACTAGCGGGGTAGGAAATGAGCAGTTCTTC
CASSTTPRTSGVGNEQFF
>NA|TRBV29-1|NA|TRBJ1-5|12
TGCAGCGTTGAAAACGTCCAGGGTTCCCAGCATTTT
CSVENVQGSQHF
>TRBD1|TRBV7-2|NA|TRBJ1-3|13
TGTGCCAGCAGCTTCGACAGGGGGCACACCATATATTTT
CASSFDRGHTIYF
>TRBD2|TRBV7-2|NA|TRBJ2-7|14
TGTGCCAGCAGCTCAGGACTAGGTAGCTACGAGCAGTACTTC
CASSSGLGSYEQYF
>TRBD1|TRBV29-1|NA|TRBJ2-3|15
TGCAGCGTTGATATTGGGCCAGGGGGTTCGGATACGCAGTATTTT
CSVDIGPGGSDTQYF
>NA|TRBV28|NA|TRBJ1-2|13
TGTGCCAGCAGGTCAGGGATCGACTATGGCTACACCTTC
CASRSGIDYGYTF
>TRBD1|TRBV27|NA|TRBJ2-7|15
TGTGCCAGCAGTTTATTGGGACAGGGCTCCTACGAGCAGTACTTC
CASSLLGQGSYEQYF
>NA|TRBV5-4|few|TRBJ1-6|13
TGTGCCAGCAGTTCCGACTATAATTCACCCCTCCACTTT
CASSSDYNSPLHF
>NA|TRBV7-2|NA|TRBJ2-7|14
TGTGCCAGCAGCTTAGCGCGCGGAAACTACGAGCAGTACTTC
CASSLARGNYEQYF
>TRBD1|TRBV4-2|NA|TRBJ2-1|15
TGTGCCAGCAGCCAAGGAATAATACAGGGGAATGAGCAGTTCTTC
CASSQGIIQGNEQFF
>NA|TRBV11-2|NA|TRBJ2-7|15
TGTGCCAGCAGTTTAGTGTTCCAAACCGTATACGAGCAGTACTTC
CASSLVFQTVYEQYF
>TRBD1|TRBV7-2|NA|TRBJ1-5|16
TGTGCCAGCAGCTCCCAGGGGGCGCATAGCAATCAGCCCCAGCATTTT
CASSSQGAHSNQPQHF
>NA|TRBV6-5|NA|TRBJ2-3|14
TGTGCCAGCAGACGAAGCGGGAGCACAGATACGCAGTATTTT
CASRRSGSTDTQYF
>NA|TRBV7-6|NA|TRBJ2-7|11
TGTGCCAGCAGCTTTGGAAAAGAACAGTACTTC
CASSFGKEQYF
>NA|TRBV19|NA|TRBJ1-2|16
TGTGCCAGTAGGAGCTTTGGCGGGGGAAGGGGCTATGGCTACACCTTC
CASRSFGGGRGYGYTF
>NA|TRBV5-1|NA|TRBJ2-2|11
TGCGCCAGCATCCAGGGCGGGGAGCTGTTTTTT
CASIQGGELFF
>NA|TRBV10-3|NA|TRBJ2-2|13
TGTGCCATCAGACCGGTCAGCACCGGGGAGCTGTTTTTT
CAIRPVSTGELFF
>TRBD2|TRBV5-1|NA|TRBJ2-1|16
TGCGCCAGCAGCTTGGATGGTAGCGGGGGTGTAAATGAGCAGTTCTTC
CASSLDGSGGVNEQFF
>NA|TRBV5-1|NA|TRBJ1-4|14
TGCGCCAGCAGCCCCCAGTGGGGCTATGAAAAACTGTTTTTT
CASSPQWGYEKLFF
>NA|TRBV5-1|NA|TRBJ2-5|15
TGCGCCAGCAGCTTGTCCGGGACTCAAGGAGAGACCCAGTACTTC
CASSLSGTQGETQYF
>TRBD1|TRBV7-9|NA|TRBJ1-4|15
TGTGCCAGCAGCTTAACGGGACAGGGGAATGAAAAACTGTTTTTT
CASSLTGQGNEKLFF
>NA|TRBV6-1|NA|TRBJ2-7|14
TGTGCCAGCAGTGAAATAGGTAGGAAATACGAGCAGTACTTC
CASSEIGRKYEQYF
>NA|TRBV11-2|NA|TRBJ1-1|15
TGTGCCAGCAGCTTAAGTACAGGACTGAACACTGAAGCTTTCTTT
CASSLSTGLNTEAFF
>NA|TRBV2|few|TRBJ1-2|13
TGTGCCAGCAGGGCCGGCAGATCGGGAGGCTACACCTTC
CASRAGRSGGYTF
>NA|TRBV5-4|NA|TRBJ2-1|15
TGTGCCAGCAGCTTGAGAGGGACCCCCTACAATGAGCAGTTCTTC
CASSLRGTPYNEQFF
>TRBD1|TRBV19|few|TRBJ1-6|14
TGTGCCAGTAGTATTACAGGGGGTAATTCACCCCTCCACTTT
CASSITGGNSPLHF
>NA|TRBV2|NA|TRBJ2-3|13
TGTGCCAGCACAGGGCTAGCAAAAGATACGCAGTATTTT
CASTGLAKDTQYF